What follows describes a single T cell receptor (beta chain). Its antigen is as yet unknown. The unexposed donors gave CD4+ T cells in 2011-2018, prior to COVID-19. The cells were cultured for roughly 11 days before CD4+ T cells were isolated. The repertoire was sequenced with immunoSEQ multiplex PCR; TCRdb's copy has only in-frame clones and lacks some. The sample lists about 23,000 clones, less than 85% occurring once. The data were taken from a study of CD4 T cells in relation to SARS-CoV-2 and coronaviruses. Study-wide context: After roughly 11 days of antigen culture, PBMC TCR beta CDR3s were sequenced.

V shed 5 bases and J shed 5 bases, with 16 bases lying between them. CDR1 LGHNT and CDR2 FRNRAP come from the germline V gene. The CDR3 covers 15 residues. The sequence derives from a human donor in good health. The chain employs TRBV12-5 and TRBJ2-1; maybe TRBD2 (6 bases). Sequenced: CD4+ T cells from PBMCs, cultured in vitro. CDR3 residues: CASGGASESNNEQFF. The CDR3 DNA follows: TGTGCTAGTGGTGGGGCTAGCGAATCAAACAATGAGCAGTTCTTC.